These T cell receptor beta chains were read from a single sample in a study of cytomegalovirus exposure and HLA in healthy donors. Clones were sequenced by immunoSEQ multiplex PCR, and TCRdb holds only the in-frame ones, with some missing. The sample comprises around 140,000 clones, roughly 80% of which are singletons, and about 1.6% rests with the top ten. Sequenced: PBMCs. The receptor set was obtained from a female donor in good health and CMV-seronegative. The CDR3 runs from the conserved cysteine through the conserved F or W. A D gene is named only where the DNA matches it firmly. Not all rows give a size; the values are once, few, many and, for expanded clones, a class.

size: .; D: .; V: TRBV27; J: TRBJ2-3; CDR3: CASSPGQITDTQYF; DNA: TGTGCCAGCAGTCCTGGGCAGATCACAGATACGCAGTATTTT
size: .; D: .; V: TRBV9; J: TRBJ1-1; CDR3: CASSVAGRGVSEAFF; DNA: TGTGCCAGCAGCGTAGCCGGACGGGGGGTCTCTGAAGCTTTCTTT
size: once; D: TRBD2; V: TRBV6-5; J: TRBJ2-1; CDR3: CASSYSGLAPYNEQFF; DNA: TGTGCCAGCAGTTACTCCGGACTAGCACCCTACAATGAGCAGTTCTTC
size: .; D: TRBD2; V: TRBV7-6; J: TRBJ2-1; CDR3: CASSLALGTSDYNEQFF; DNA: TGTGCCAGCAGCTTAGCGCTAGGGACTAGCGACTACAATGAGCAGTTCTTC
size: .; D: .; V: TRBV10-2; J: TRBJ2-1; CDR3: CASRQGLDEQFF; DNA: TGCGCCAGCAGACAGGGATTAGATGAGCAGTTCTTC
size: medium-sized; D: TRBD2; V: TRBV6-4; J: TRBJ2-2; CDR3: CASSDGAGDTGELFF; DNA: TGTGCCAGCAGTGACGGAGCGGGAGACACCGGGGAGCTGTTTTTT
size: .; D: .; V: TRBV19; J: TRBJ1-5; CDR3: CASSIDPGEPVRQPQHF; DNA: TGTGCCAGTAGTATAGACCCAGGGGAACCCGTTCGGCAGCCCCAGCATTTT
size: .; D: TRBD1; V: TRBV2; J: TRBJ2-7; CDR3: CASSDPDRGAYEQYF; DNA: TGTGCCAGCAGTGATCCGGACAGGGGCGCCTACGAGCAGTACTTC
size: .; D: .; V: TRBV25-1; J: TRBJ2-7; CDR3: CASSEVRYEQYF; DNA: TGTGCCAGCAGTGAAGTCCGCTACGAGCAGTACTTC
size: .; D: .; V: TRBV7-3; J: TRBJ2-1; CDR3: CASSLQGSHEQFF; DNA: TGTGCCAGCAGCTTACAGGGCTCCCATGAGCAGTTCTTC
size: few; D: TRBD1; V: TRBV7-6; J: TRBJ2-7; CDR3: CASSTDRGGKQYF; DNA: TGTGCCAGCAGCACGGACAGGGGAGGAAAGCAGTACTTC
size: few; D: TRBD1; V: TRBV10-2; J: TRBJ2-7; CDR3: CASSVGQVTYEQYF; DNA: TGCGCCAGCAGTGTTGGACAGGTAACCTACGAGCAGTACTTC
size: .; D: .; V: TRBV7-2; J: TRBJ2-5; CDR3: CASSLVLGRGRIQETQYF; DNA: TGTGCCAGCAGCTTAGTCTTGGGGCGGGGCAGAATACAAGAGACCCAGTACTTC
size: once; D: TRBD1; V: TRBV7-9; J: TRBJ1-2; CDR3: CASSQTPGGGYTF; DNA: TGTGCCAGCAGCCAGACTCCAGGGGGCGGCTACACCTTC
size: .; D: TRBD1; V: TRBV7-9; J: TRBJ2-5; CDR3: CASSGSTQTGAGETQYF; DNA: TGTGCCAGCAGCGGATCGACACAAACAGGGGCCGGGGAGACCCAGTACTTC
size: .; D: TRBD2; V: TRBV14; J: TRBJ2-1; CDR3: CASSQSRAGTTYNEQFF; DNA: TGTGCCAGCAGCCAATCCCGAGCGGGAACGACATACAATGAGCAGTTCTTC
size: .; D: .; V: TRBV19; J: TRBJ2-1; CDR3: CASGGSEQFF; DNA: TGTGCCAGCGGAGGGAGTGAGCAGTTCTTC
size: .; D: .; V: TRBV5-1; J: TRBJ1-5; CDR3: CASSYEAGDQPQHF; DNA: TGCGCCAGCAGCTACGAGGCAGGGGATCAGCCCCAGCATTTT
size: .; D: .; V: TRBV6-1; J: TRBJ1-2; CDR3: CASSEGRGTGGYTF; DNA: TGTGCCAGCAGTGAAGGTCGGGGGACGGGTGGTTACACCTTC
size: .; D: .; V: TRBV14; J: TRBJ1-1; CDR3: CASSQYGPDGSEAFF; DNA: TGTGCCAGCAGCCAATATGGGCCAGATGGGTCTGAAGCTTTCTTT
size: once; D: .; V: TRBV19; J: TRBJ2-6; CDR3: CASRHHKSQGPGANVLTF; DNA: TGTGCCAGTAGGCATCATAAATCACAGGGCCCTGGGGCCAACGTCCTGACTTTC
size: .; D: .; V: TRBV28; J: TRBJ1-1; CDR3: CASSQLRTEAFF; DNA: TGTGCCAGCAGTCAACTGAGGACTGAAGCTTTCTTT
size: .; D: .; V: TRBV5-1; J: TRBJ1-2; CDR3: CASSLAFNYGYTF; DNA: TGCGCCAGCAGCTTGGCGTTTAACTATGGCTACACCTTC
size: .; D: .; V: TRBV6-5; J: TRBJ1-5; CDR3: CASSARPDNGPQHF; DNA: TGTGCCAGCAGTGCCCGACCCGACAACGGGCCCCAGCATTTT
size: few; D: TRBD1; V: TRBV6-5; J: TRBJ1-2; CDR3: CASSGQGADYGYTF; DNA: TGTGCCAGCAGTGGACAGGGGGCTGACTATGGCTACACCTTC
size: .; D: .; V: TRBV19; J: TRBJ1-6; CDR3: CASSTYRQNSPLHF; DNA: TGTGCCAGTAGTACCTATCGACAGAATTCACCCCTCCACTTT
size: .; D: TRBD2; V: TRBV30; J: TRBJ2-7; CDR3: CACEPGLAGVEQYF; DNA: TGTGCCTGCGAACCGGGACTAGCGGGAGTGGAGCAGTACTTC
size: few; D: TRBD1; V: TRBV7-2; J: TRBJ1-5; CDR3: CASSFTGDRQPQHF; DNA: TGTGCCAGCAGCTTTACAGGGGACCGTCAGCCCCAGCATTTT
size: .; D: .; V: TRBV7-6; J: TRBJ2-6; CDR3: CASSPFERESPHSGANVLTF; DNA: TGTGCCAGCAGCCCTTTTGAGCGTGAGTCCCCTCACTCTGGGGCCAACGTCCTGACTTTC
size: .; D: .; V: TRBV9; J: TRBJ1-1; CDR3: CASIAGNTEAFF; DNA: TGTGCCAGCATTGCAGGGAACACTGAAGCTTTCTTT
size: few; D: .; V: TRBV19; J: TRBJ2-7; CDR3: CASSVGDFEVSSYEQYF; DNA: TGTGCCAGTAGCGTAGGGGATTTTGAGGTATCCTCCTACGAGCAGTACTTC
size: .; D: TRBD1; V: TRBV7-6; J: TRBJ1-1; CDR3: CASSQGAYTEAFF; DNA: TGTGCCAGCAGCCAGGGGGCGTACACTGAAGCTTTCTTT
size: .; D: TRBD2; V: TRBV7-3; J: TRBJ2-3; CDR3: CASSPQRDRFSDTQYF; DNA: TGTGCCAGCAGCCCCCAGCGGGATAGATTCTCAGATACGCAGTATTTT
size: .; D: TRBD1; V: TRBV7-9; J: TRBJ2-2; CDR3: CASSSGTGGYTGELFF; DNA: TGTGCCAGCAGCTCTGGGACAGGGGGCTACACCGGGGAGCTGTTTTTT
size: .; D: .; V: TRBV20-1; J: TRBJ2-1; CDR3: CSAPSYNEQFF; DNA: TGCAGTGCCCCTTCCTACAATGAGCAGTTCTTC
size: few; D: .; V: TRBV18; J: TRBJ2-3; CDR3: CASSPRTLSTDTQYF; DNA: TGTGCCAGCTCACCGAGAACACTAAGCACAGATACGCAGTATTTT
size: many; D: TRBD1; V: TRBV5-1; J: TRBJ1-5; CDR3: CASSLGQGEGQPQHF; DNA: TGCGCCAGCAGCCTGGGACAGGGGGAAGGTCAGCCCCAGCATTTT
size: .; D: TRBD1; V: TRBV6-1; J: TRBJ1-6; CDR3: CASSEGGQGESPLHF; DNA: TGTGCCAGCAGTGAAGGGGGCCAGGGGGAATCACCCCTCCACTTT
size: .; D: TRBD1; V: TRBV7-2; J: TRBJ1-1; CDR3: CASSLVLTGGARDTEAFF; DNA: TGTGCCAGCAGCTTGGTGTTGACAGGGGGCGCTCGGGACACTGAAGCTTTCTTT
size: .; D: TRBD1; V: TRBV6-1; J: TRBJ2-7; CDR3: CASSDLTGGYEQYF; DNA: TGTGCCAGCAGTGATTTAACAGGGGGCTACGAGCAGTACTTC
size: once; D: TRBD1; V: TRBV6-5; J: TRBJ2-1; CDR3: CASSYRPGQGSDEQFF; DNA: TGTGCCAGCAGTTACCGACCGGGACAGGGGTCCGATGAGCAGTTCTTC
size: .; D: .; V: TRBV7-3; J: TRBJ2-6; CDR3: CASSLTPGAHSGANVLTF; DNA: TGTGCCAGCAGCTTAACCCCAGGGGCGCACTCTGGGGCCAACGTCCTGACTTTC
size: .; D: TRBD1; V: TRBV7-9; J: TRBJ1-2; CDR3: CASSASTGSNYGYTF; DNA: TGTGCCAGCAGTGCTTCGACAGGGTCTAACTATGGCTACACCTTC
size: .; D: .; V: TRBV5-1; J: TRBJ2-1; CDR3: CASSGGPYNEQFF; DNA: TGCGCCAGCAGTGGAGGCCCTTACAATGAGCAGTTCTTC
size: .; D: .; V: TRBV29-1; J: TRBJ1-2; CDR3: CSVAGRPYGYTF; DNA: TGCAGCGTGGCAGGCAGACCCTATGGCTACACCTTC
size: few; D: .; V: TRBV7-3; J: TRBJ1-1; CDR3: CASSLAGYRTEAFF; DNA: TGTGCCAGCAGCTTAGCAGGGTATCGGACTGAAGCTTTCTTT
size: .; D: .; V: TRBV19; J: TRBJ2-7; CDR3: CASSPRTLLGEQYF; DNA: TGTGCCAGTAGCCCCCGGACACTCCTGGGCGAGCAGTACTTC
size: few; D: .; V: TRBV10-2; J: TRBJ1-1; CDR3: CASIPATGANTEAFF; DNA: TGCGCCAGCATCCCTGCTACAGGCGCGAACACTGAAGCTTTCTTT